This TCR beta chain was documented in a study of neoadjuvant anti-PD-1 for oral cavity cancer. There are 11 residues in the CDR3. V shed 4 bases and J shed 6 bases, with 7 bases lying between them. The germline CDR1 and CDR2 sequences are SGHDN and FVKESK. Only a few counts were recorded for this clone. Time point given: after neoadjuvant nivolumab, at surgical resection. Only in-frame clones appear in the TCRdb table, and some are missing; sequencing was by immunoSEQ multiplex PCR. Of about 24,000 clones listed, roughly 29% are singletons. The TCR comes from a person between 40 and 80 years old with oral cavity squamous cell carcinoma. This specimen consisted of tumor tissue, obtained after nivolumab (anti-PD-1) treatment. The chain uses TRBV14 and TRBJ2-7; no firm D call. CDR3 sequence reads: CASSLLFEQYF. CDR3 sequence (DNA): TGTGCCAGCAGCCTCTTATTCGAGCAGTACTTC.